This T cell receptor (beta chain) was observed in a study of identical twins. Trimming stripped 2 bases from V and 0 bases from J, with 8 bases between. This CDR3 spans 15 amino acids. Per germline, CDR1 MNHEY and CDR2 SMNVEV (reference sequence). The table lists this clonotype with many counts. Its antigen is undetermined. Template switching introduced a universal primer site, and the cDNA bore unique molecular identifiers. From the 5' RACE reads, TCRdb called clonotypes with MiXCR, one entry per CDR3 protein. The sample gives 1.5 million to 2 million distinct CDR3 sequences, under 35% of which show up once; 0.25% to 0.3% is in the top ten. Study results and caveats: Twin-shared out-of-frame alpha sequences showed excess low generation probability. Beta out-of-frame twin sharing showed a weaker excess.

The sequenced sample consisted of cord blood. This sequence originates from a newborn girl in good health. The rearrangement joins TRBV27 to TRBJ2-1; D gene unclear. The DNA of the CDR3 is TGTGCCAGCAGTTTAGGGTGGAGCTCCTACAATGAGCAGTTCTTC. It specifies CASSLGWSSYNEQFF.